Sequencing of this T cell receptor beta chain was carried out in a study of beta chain features in type 1 diabetes. Overall study findings and caveats: Within each of all four CD4+ subsets, Type 1 diabetes patients had TCRB CDR3s that were moderately but significantly shorter.

Sequenced material consisted of expressed TCRB transcripts (all of the isolated RNA was reverse transcribed). The protocol was immunoSEQ multiplex PCR, while the TCRdb copy is restricted to in-frame clones and leaves out a portion. The sample lists about 700,000 clones, about an eighth occurring once. The trim removed 4 bases at V and 1 base at J, leaving 7 bases unmatched. Germline assignment: CDR1 SQVTM and CDR2 ANQGSEA. This CDR3 region has 15 residues. Concerning this clone itself: Its cognate antigen is unknown.

This rearrangement joins TRBV29-1 to TRBJ1-1; 9 bases line up with TRBD1. The specimen sequenced was naive CD4+ T cells from blood. The clonotype originates from a man in his late teens or twenties with type 1 diabetes. The CDR3 reads CSVGGQGGWNTEAFF. Here the CDR3 DNA reads TGCAGCGTTGGGGGACAGGGAGGATGGAACACTGAAGCTTTCTTT.